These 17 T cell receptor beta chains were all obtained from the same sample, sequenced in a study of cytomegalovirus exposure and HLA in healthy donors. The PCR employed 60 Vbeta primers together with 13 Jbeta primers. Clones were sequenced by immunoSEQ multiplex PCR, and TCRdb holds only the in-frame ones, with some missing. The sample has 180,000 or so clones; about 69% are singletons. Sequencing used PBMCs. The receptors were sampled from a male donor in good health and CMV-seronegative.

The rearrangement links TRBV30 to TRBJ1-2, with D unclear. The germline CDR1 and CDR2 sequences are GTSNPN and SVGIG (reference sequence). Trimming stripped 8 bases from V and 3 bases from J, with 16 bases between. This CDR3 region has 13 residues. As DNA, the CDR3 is TGTGCCAGGCAGGCGGGGAGAGACTATGGCTACACCTTC. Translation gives CARQAGRDYGYTF.

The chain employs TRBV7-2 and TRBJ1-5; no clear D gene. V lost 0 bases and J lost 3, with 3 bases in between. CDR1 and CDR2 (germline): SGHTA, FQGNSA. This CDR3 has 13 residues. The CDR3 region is CASSLAFNQPQHF. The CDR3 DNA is TGTGCCAGCAGCTTAGCCTTCAATCAGCCCCAGCATTTT.

Written as DNA, the CDR3 is TGTGCCAGCAGTTACTCGGTGGGGGCGGAAATCTACGAGCAGTACTTC. It yields the protein CASSYSVGAEIYEQYF. The V and J genes are TRBV6-5 and TRBJ2-7; TRBD1 might be the D (6 bases). In germline, CDR1 is MNHEY, CDR2 SVGAGI. The CDR3 runs 16 residues. V dropped 0 bases and J dropped 3 bases, with 15 bases sitting between them.

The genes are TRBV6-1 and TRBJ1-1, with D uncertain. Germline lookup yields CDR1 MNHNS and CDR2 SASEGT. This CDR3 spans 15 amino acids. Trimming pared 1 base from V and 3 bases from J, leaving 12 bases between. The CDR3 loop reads CASSEGEEWYTEAFF. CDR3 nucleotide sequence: TGTGCCAGCAGTGAAGGTGAGGAGTGGTACACTGAAGCTTTCTTT.

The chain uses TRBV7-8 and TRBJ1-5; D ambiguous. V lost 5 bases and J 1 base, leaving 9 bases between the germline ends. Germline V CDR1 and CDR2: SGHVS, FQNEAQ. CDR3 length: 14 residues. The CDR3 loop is CASSALTSNQPQHF. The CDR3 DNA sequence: TGTGCCAGCAGCGCCTTAACAAGCAATCAGCCCCAGCATTTT.

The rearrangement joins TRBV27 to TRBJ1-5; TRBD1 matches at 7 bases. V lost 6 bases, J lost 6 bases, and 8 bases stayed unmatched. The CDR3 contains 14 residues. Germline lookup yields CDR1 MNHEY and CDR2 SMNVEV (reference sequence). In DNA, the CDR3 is TGTGCCAGCAGGCTACAGGGGCGCAGTCAGCCCCAGCATTTT. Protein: CASRLQGRSQPQHF.

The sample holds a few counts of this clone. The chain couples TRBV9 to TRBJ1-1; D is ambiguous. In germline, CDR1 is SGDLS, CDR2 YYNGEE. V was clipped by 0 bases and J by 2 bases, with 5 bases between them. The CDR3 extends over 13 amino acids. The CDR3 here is CASSVGTNTEAFF. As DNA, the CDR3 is TGTGCCAGCAGCGTAGGGACTAACACTGAAGCTTTCTTT.

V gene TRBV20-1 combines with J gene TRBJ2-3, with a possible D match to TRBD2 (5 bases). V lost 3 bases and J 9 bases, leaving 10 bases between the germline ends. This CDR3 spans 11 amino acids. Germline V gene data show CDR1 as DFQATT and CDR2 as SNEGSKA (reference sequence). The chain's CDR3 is CSASEGSTQYF. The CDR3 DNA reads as TGCAGTGCTAGTGAGGGCTCCACGCAGTATTTT.

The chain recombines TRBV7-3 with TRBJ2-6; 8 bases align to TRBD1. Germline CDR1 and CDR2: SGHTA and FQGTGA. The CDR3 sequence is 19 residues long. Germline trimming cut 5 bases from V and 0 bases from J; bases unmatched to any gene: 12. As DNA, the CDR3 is TGTGCCAGCAGCCGGCCCACTAGACAGGGGAGCTCTGGGGCCAACGTCCTGACTTTC. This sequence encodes CASSRPTRQGSSGANVLTF. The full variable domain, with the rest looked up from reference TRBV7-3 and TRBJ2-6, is GAGVSQTPSNKVTEKGKYVELRCDPISGHTALYWYRQSLGQGPEFLIYFQGTGAADDSGLPNDRFFAVRPEGSVSTLKIQRTERGDSAVYLCASSRPTRQGSSGANVLTFGAGSRLTVL.

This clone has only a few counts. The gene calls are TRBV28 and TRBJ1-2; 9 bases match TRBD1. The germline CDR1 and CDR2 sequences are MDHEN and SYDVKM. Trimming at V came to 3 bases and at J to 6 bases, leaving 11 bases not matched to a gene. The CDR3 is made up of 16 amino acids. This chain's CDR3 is CASSLPGTGRRNGYTF. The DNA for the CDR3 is TGTGCCAGCAGTTTGCCCGGGACAGGGAGACGCAATGGCTACACCTTC.

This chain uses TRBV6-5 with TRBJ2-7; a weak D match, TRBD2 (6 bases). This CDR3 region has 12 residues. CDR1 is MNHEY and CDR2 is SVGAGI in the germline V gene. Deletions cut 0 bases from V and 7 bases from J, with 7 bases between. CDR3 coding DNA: TGTGCCAGCAGTTACTCTGGGAGGGAGCAGTACTTC. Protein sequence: CASSYSGREQYF.

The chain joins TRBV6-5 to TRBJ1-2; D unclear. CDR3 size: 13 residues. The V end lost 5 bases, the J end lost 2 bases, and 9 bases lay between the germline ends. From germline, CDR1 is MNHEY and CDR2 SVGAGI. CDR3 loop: CASSPEVNYGYTF. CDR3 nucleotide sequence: TGTGCCAGCAGTCCCGAGGTGAACTATGGCTACACCTTC.

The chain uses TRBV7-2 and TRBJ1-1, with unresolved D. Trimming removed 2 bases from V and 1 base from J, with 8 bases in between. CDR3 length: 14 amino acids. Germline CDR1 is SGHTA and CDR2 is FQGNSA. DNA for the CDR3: TGTGCCAGCAGCTTAAACGGTAGGAACACTGAAGCTTTCTTT. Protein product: CASSLNGRNTEAFF.

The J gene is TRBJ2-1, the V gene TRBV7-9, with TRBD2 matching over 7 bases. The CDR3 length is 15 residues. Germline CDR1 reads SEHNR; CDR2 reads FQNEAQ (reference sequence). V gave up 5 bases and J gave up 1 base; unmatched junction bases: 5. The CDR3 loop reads CASSISGSSYNEQFF. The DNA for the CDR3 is TGTGCCAGCAGCATTAGCGGGTCTTCCTACAATGAGCAGTTCTTC.

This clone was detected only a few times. The CDR3 spells CASSLIGNRGTEAFF. The CDR3 DNA is TGTGCCAGCAGCTTAATAGGCAACAGGGGCACTGAAGCTTTCTTT. J is TRBJ1-1 and V is TRBV11-2; TRBD1 matches at 7 bases. Germline V gene data show CDR1 as SGHAT and CDR2 as FQNNGV. The CDR3 contains 15 residues. The J segment lost 4 bases and the V segment lost 2 bases, leaving 7 bases of the junction unmatched.

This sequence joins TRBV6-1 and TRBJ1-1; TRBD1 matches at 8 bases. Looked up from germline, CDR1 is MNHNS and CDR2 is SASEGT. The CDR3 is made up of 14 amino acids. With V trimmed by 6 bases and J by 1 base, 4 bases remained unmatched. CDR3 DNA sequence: TGTGCCAGCAGCCCCAGGGGGCCGAACACTGAAGCTTTCTTT. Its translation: CASSPRGPNTEAFF.

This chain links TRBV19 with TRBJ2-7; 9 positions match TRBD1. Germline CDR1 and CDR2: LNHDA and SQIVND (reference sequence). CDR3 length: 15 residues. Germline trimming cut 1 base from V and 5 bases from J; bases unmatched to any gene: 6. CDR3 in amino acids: CASSIVGTGNNEQYF. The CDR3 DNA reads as TGTGCCAGTAGTATAGTAGGGACAGGGAACAACGAGCAGTACTTC.